This TCR beta chain was retrieved from a study of cytomegalovirus exposure and HLA in healthy donors. Measured with immunoSEQ multiplex PCR; TCRdb has only the in-frame clones, and not every one. The table includes roughly 65,000 clones, around 90% detected once. The sequence derives from a man younger than 35 in good health and CMV-seronegative. Sequenced input: PBMCs.

The DNA for the CDR3 is TGTGCCAGCAGCCCACCCTTCGGGGTGCCTGGAAACACCATATATTTT. Translation gives CASSPPFGVPGNTIYF. V gene TRBV28 combines with J gene TRBJ1-3; D ambiguous. This CDR3 comprises 16 residues. The V gene lost 6 bases and the J gene lost 2 bases, with 17 bases spanning the gap. Germline loops: CDR1 MDHEN, CDR2 SYDVKM.